The 32 T cell receptor beta chains in this list originate from one sample, sequenced in a study of T cell repertoires in cytomegalovirus infection. Via MiXCR, TCRdb re-called the reads, giving one row per CDR3 protein. The sample lists some 450,000 distinct CDR3 sequences, roughly 30% occurring once. Sequenced: PBMCs. The origin of the receptors is a human donor in good health (CMV status not recorded). Some clones in this sample may be carry-over from other donors' samples.

This clonotype was seen more than once but under ten times. The V call is TRBV15, the J call TRBJ2-2; tentatively, D is TRBD2 (7 bases). Germline V gene sequence: CDR1 LNHNV, CDR2 YYDKDF (reference sequence). The CDR3 length is 15 residues. Trimming took off 6 bases at V and 4 bases at J, with 15 bases between the two ends. Here the CDR3 DNA reads TGTGCCACCAGTAGGGGGGGGCCAGCCACCGGGGAGCTGTTTTTT. The encoded protein is CATSRGGPATGELFF.

There are a few counts of this clonotype. V and J are TRBV28 and TRBJ2-3; 7 bases fit TRBD1. This CDR3 has 15 amino acids. CDR1 and CDR2 (germline): MDHEN, SYDVKM. Losses at the gene ends were 10 bases for V and 0 bases for J; bases not matched to a gene: 10. CDR3 residues: CATCPGTASTDTQYF. The CDR3 nucleotides read TGTGCCACCTGCCCCGGGACAGCGAGCACAGATACGCAGTATTTT.

The rearrangement joins TRBV27 to TRBJ1-4; D is undetermined. CDR3 length equals 13 residues. Trimming removed 5 bases from V and 5 bases from J, with 9 bases in between. Looked up from germline, CDR1 is MNHEY and CDR2 is SMNVEV (reference sequence). In DNA, the CDR3 is TGTGCCAGCAGTGGACGGATAAATGAAAAACTGTTTTTT. Its protein product is CASSGRINEKLFF.

This clonotype was seen only a few times. The chain links TRBV29-1 to TRBJ2-1; 7 nucleotides match TRBD1. V lost 4 bases and J lost 8; bases outside the gene matches: 17. Per germline, CDR1 SQVTM and CDR2 ANQGSEA. The length of the CDR3 is 16 residues. The CDR3 reads CSVVDRVRNLVYEQFF. CDR3 DNA sequence: TGCAGCGTTGTTGACAGGGTTCGAAACCTGGTGTATGAGCAGTTCTTC.

The CDR3 DNA reads as TGTGCCAGTAGGATGACAGGGGGAAATCAGCCCCAGCATTTT. This encodes CASRMTGGNQPQHF. This rearrangement joins TRBV19 to TRBJ1-5; 9 positions agree with TRBD1. CDR3 size: 14 residues. Losses at the gene ends were 6 bases for V and 4 bases for J; bases not matched to a gene: 4. Per the germline V gene, CDR1 is LNHDA and CDR2 is SQIVND (reference sequence).

V is TRBV12-3 or TRBV12-4 and J is TRBJ1-1; D possibly corresponds to TRBD1 (5 bases). The V end was cut by 8 bases, the J end by 1 base, with 14 bases between. This CDR3 comprises 14 residues. CDR3 protein: CASAARGGNTEAFF. The CDR3 region has the DNA TGTGCCAGCGCCGCGCGGGGGGGGAACACTGAAGCTTTCTTT.

This clonotype has ten or more counts. CDR3 in amino acids: CASSYSRSHQPQHF. CDR3 in DNA: TGTGCCAGCAGTTACTCGAGGTCTCATCAGCCCCAGCATTTT. J is TRBJ1-5 and V is TRBV6-6, with D unresolved. With 0 bases removed from V and 5 bases from J, the gap between germline ends came to 8 bases. This CDR3 has 14 amino acids. The germline gives CDR1 MNHNY, CDR2 SVGAGI (reference sequence).

Note on this clonotype: One end of the junction is discordant with germline, which a read error may explain. The gene calls are TRBV7-8 and TRBJ1-1; D is unclear. This CDR3 contains 15 residues. Germline loops: CDR1 SGHVS, CDR2 FQNEAQ. CDR3 protein: CDSSPRETLNTEAFF. Written as DNA, the CDR3 is TGTGACAGCAGCCCTCGTGAAACTCTGAATACTGAAGCTTTCTTT.

This chain connects TRBV24-1 to TRBJ2-1, with D maybe TRBD1 (5 bases). V lost 0 bases, J lost 0 bases, and 8 bases lay in between. The CDR3 consists of 16 residues. Germline V gene lookup returns CDR1 KGHDR and CDR2 SFDVKD. CDR3 amino acids: CATSDLYRNSYNEQFF. The CDR3 region has the DNA TGTGCCACCAGTGATTTGTACAGGAACTCCTACAATGAGCAGTTCTTC.

This clonotype came up many times. J is TRBJ1-3 and V is TRBV7-2, with 8 positions matching TRBD1. CDR1 is SGHTA, CDR2 FQGNSA, per germline. The V gene end was trimmed by 5 bases and the J gene end by 4 bases; junction bases not matched to a gene: 13. The CDR3 has 17 amino acids. CDR3 bases: TGTGCCAGCAGCCCCCACCTGCAGGGGGCGCTAGGAAACACCATATATTTT. Translated, it gives CASSPHLQGALGNTIYF.

A few counts support this clonotype. This chain joins TRBV4-1 and TRBJ1-3; possible D gene TRBD1, 5 bases. V was shortened by 1 base and J by 4 bases, with 14 bases between the two germline ends. CDR1 MGHRA and CDR2 YSYEKL come from the germline V gene. This CDR3 region has 16 residues. CDR3 sequence reads: CASSQAQGGAGNTIYF. As DNA, the CDR3 is TGCGCCAGCAGCCAAGCCCAGGGCGGCGCGGGAAACACCATATATTTT.

The CDR3 sequence is CASREGGGANVLTF. The CDR3 nucleotides read TGTGCCAGCAGGGAGGGGGGCGGGGCCAACGTCCTGACTTTC. The V gene is TRBV6-6, the J gene TRBJ2-6, with D possibly being TRBD1 or TRBD2 (6 bases each). Between the trimmed V and J ends, which lost 6 bases and 4 bases, there was a span of 10 bases. Germline CDR1 and CDR2: MNHNY and SVGAGI (reference sequence). This CDR3 is 14 amino acids long.

This chain links TRBV7-9 with TRBJ2-5; D perhaps matches TRBD2 (5 bases). This CDR3 contains 14 residues. Germline values: CDR1 SEHNR, CDR2 FQNEAQ (reference sequence). Trimming shortened V by 3 bases and J by 5 bases, and 13 bases separated the two germline ends. CDR3 sequence: CASSFISGGETQYF. The CDR3 DNA follows: TGTGCCAGCAGCTTCATAAGCGGTGGGGAGACCCAGTACTTC.

The J gene is TRBJ2-3, the V gene TRBV7-9; TRBD1 is a possible D gene (6 bases). CDR1 SEHNR and CDR2 FQNEAQ come from the germline V gene (reference sequence). The CDR3 has 15 residues. The germline V and J ends were trimmed by 6 bases and 0 bases, with 13 bases remaining between them. DNA for the CDR3: TGTGCCAGCAGACCGACAGGAACTAGCACAGATACGCAGTATTTT. Its protein product is CASRPTGTSTDTQYF.

The gene calls are TRBV6-5 and TRBJ1-2; maybe TRBD1 (6 bases). This CDR3 is built from 15 residues. The germline gives CDR1 MNHEY, CDR2 SVGAGI. Trimming took off 0 bases at V and 8 bases at J, with 16 bases between the two ends. CDR3 loop: CASSYSNYPGDGYTF. Here the CDR3 DNA reads TGTGCCAGCAGTTACTCGAACTACCCAGGGGACGGCTACACCTTC.

This clonotype was recorded only once. The junction departs from the called germline gene at one end, perhaps through a read error. CDR3 sequence: CASSLGGTGQETQYF. CDR3 nucleotides: TGTGCTAGCAGCTTAGGGGGGACAGGGCAAGAGACCCAGTACTTC. This rearrangement joins TRBV7-6 to TRBJ2-5, with TRBD1 matching 9 bases. Germline lookup yields CDR1 SGHVS and CDR2 FNYEAQ. The CDR3 has 15 residues.

This rearrangement joins TRBV6-5 to TRBJ2-1, with a possible D match to TRBD2 (5 bases). The V and J ends lost 2 bases and 0 bases respectively, with 14 bases between them. CDR1 is MNHEY and CDR2 is SVGAGI in the germline V gene. This CDR3 is 17 amino acids long. In DNA form, the CDR3 reads TGTGCCAGCAGTTACACGGGAAGACGGAGCTCCTACAATGAGCAGTTCTTC. It translates to CASSYTGRRSSYNEQFF.

V and J are TRBV20-1 and TRBJ1-3; no clear D gene. The CDR3 sequence is 15 residues long. CDR1 and CDR2 from the germline V gene are DFQATT and SNEGSKA (reference sequence). V dropped 0 bases and J dropped 3 bases, with 12 bases sitting between them. DNA for the CDR3: TGCAGTGCTAGAGATGGGAAAGGGAATGGAAACACCATATATTTT. This gives the protein CSARDGKGNGNTIYF.

This clonotype has at least ten counts. The rearrangement links TRBV11-2 to TRBJ1-5; the match to TRBD1 covers 7 bases. This CDR3 comprises 14 residues. J lost 7 bases, V lost 4 bases, and 7 bases had no gene match. CDR1 and CDR2 from the germline V gene are SGHAT and FQNNGV. The CDR3 sequence is CASSSDRQGQPQHF. The CDR3 DNA is TGTGCCAGCAGCTCCGATAGACAGGGACAGCCCCAGCATTTT.

This sequence joins TRBV4-2 and TRBJ2-3, with 9 bases that match TRBD2. This CDR3 has 18 amino acids. Trimming at V came to 4 bases and at J to 4 bases, leaving 15 bases not matched to a gene. CDR1 and CDR2 (germline): LGHNA, YNFKEQ. The CDR3 spells CASSREPTGGGAADTQYF. CDR3 DNA sequence: TGTGCCAGCAGCCGAGAGCCAACGGGCGGGGGGGCCGCAGATACGCAGTATTTT.

CDR3 DNA: TGTGCCAGCAGCTTATCGGGGGCTTTGGATACGCAGTATTTT. Translated, it gives CASSLSGALDTQYF. This chain uses TRBV7-4 with TRBJ2-3; the D gene could be TRBD1 or TRBD2 (6 bases each). This CDR3 contains 14 residues. V lost 2 bases and J 6 bases, leaving 12 bases between the germline ends. The germline gives CDR1 SGHVT, CDR2 SQSDAQ.

V usage is TRBV19 and J usage is TRBJ1-5; D is uncertain. There are 15 residues in the CDR3. CDR1 and CDR2 from the germline V gene are LNHDA and SQIVND (reference sequence). The V and J ends lost 10 bases and 3 bases respectively, with 19 bases between them. The CDR3 here is CAISSGGGNNQPQHF. The CDR3 bases are TGTGCCATTAGCTCGGGAGGAGGAAACAATCAGCCCCAGCATTTT.

Worth noting for this clonotype: One end of the junction fails to match germline, which may point to a read error. The J gene is TRBJ1-5, the V gene TRBV6-1; maybe TRBD1 (5 bases). Germline CDR1 MNHNS, CDR2 SASEGT. The CDR3 loop spans 15 amino acids. This CDR3 reads CAISGGDYSNQPQHF. CDR3 in DNA: TGTGCCATCAGTGGGGGGGATTATAGCAATCAGCCCCAGCATTTT.

Many counts were recorded for this clonotype. The gene calls are TRBV7-8 and TRBJ2-1; D not resolved. Germline V CDR1 and CDR2: SGHVS, FQNEAQ. Deletions cut 5 bases from V and 0 bases from J, with 20 bases between. This CDR3 region has 18 residues. This chain's CDR3 is CASSPVRVSRRSYNEQFF. The CDR3 DNA sequence: TGTGCCAGCAGCCCAGTTAGGGTTTCCCGGCGCTCCTACAATGAGCAGTTCTTC.

This chain connects TRBV7-9 to TRBJ2-1, with 8 bases identical to TRBD1. CDR3 length: 13 amino acids. V shed 5 bases, J shed 5 bases, and the junction held 2 bases outside the gene matches. CDR1 and CDR2 from the germline V gene are SEHNR and FQNEAQ (reference sequence). CDR3 sequence: CASSTGQDNEQFF. The CDR3 coding sequence is TGTGCCAGCAGCACGGGACAGGACAATGAGCAGTTCTTC.

V gene TRBV2 combines with J gene TRBJ1-4, with D hard to call. CDR1 SNHLY and CDR2 FYNNEI come from the germline V gene. The CDR3 has 15 amino acids. V lost 2 bases, J lost 0 bases, and 7 bases lay in between. Written as DNA, the CDR3 is TGTGCCAGCAGTGAAACATGGACAACTAATGAAAAACTGTTTTTT. It yields the protein CASSETWTTNEKLFF.

The J gene is TRBJ2-3, the V gene TRBV4-2; 9 bases line up with TRBD2. V dropped 3 bases and J dropped 1; count of bases not matched to a gene: 2. The CDR3 is 15 residues long. CDR1 and CDR2 from the germline V gene are LGHNA and YNFKEQ. The CDR3 reads CASSHERGGTDTQYF. Written as DNA, the CDR3 is TGTGCCAGCAGCCACGAGCGGGGGGGCACAGATACGCAGTATTTT.

This clonotype has just a few counts. This rearrangement joins TRBV7-8 to TRBJ2-7, with D tentatively TRBD1 or TRBD2 (7 bases each). CDR3 length: 15 amino acids. Trimming left V 4 bases short and J 7 bases short, with 20 bases between. Germline CDR1 and CDR2: SGHVS and FQNEAQ. The chain's CDR3 is CASSSGGGENWEQYF. CDR3 nucleotide sequence: TGTGCCAGCAGCTCAGGGGGGGGGGAGAATTGGGAGCAGTACTTC.

The chain joins TRBV7-8 to TRBJ1-1; tentatively, D is TRBD1 (6 bases). CDR1 is SGHVS, CDR2 FQNEAQ, per germline. The CDR3 consists of 15 residues. Trimming shortened V by 4 bases and J by 4 bases, and 16 bases separated the two germline ends. As DNA, the CDR3 is TGTGCCAGCAGCTACAGGGCTTGGGGAACCACTGAAGCTTTCTTT. Translated, it gives CASSYRAWGTTEAFF.

With regard to this clonotype: Mismatch with germline at one junction end may stem from a read error. The rearrangement joins TRBV12-3 or TRBV12-4 to TRBJ1-4, with 7 bases aligning to TRBD1. The CDR3 contains 18 residues. The CDR3 protein is CASSCVTGPFPTNEKMFF. CDR3 coding DNA: TGTGCCAGCAGTTGTGTGACAGGGCCGTTCCCAACTAATGAAAAAATGTTTTTT.

This rearrangement joins TRBV6-5 to TRBJ2-2; 9 bases are a match to TRBD2. The CDR3 covers 21 residues. The V gene end was trimmed by 3 bases and the J gene end by 0 bases; junction bases not matched to a gene: 17. CDR1 and CDR2 from the germline V gene are MNHEY and SVGAGI. In nucleotides, the CDR3 is TGTGCCAGCAGTTATGCCCCGGGACTAGCTATATCGTCCGCGAACACCGGGGAGCTGTTTTTT. Its protein is CASSYAPGLAISSANTGELFF.

This chain connects TRBV19 to TRBJ1-2; D possibly corresponds to TRBD1 (6 bases). Germline V gene sequence: CDR1 LNHDA, CDR2 SQIVND (reference sequence). Trimming shortened V by 6 bases and J by 3 bases, and 14 bases separated the two germline ends. CDR3 size: 14 residues. CDR3: CASRAQGLDYGYTF. The CDR3 region has the DNA TGTGCCAGTAGAGCACAGGGCCTTGACTATGGCTACACCTTC.